Listed below are T cell receptor beta chains from one sample, sequenced in a study of post-analysis software for immune sequencing data. TCRdb re-analysed the PCR reads in MiXCR, keeping a single row per CDR3 protein. The sample lists 400,000 to 500,000 distinct CDR3 sequences; 39% were seen once. The specimen was blood. Receptors originate from a girl aged 2 to 9 with multiple sclerosis. Both conserved end residues are part of each CDR3. Each record gives: CDR3 DNA, CDR3 protein, D gene, clone size, J gene, V gene. A D gene is named only where the DNA matches it firmly. A row's size may be missing; if present it is once, few, many or a size class.

CDR3nt: TGTGCCAGCAGTTCCCGGACTGGCGGAAATGAGCAGTTCTTC
CDR3aa: CASSSRTGGNEQFF
d_gene: -
abundance: -
j_gene: TRBJ2-1
v_gene: TRBV12-3/TRBV12-4

CDR3nt: TGTGCCAGCAGTCCCGCAGACAGGCCGAGCACTGAAGCTTTCTTT
CDR3aa: CASSPADRPSTEAFF
d_gene: -
abundance: -
j_gene: TRBJ1-1
v_gene: TRBV28

CDR3nt: TGTGCCACCAGCAGAGGAGGGACTAGAGCCCATGAGCAGTACTTC
CDR3aa: CATSRGGTRAHEQYF
d_gene: TRBD2
abundance: -
j_gene: TRBJ2-5
v_gene: TRBV15

CDR3nt: TGTGTCAGCAGCGACAGAGTTACCTACGAGCAGTACTTC
CDR3aa: CVSSDRVTYEQYF
d_gene: -
abundance: -
j_gene: TRBJ2-7
v_gene: TRBV6-6

CDR3nt: TGTGCCACCAGCGTTGGACCCAAGGAAAAACTGTTTTTT
CDR3aa: CATSVGPKEKLFF
d_gene: -
abundance: -
j_gene: TRBJ1-4
v_gene: TRBV15

CDR3nt: TGTGCCAGCAGTGGTCGACTAGCGGGTAGGGGTGAGCAGTTCTTC
CDR3aa: CASSGRLAGRGEQFF
d_gene: TRBD2
abundance: -
j_gene: TRBJ2-1
v_gene: TRBV9

CDR3nt: TGTGCCAGCAATAGCGGGAGGGCCCTAGAGACCCAGTACTTC
CDR3aa: CASNSGRALETQYF
d_gene: TRBD2
abundance: once
j_gene: TRBJ2-5
v_gene: TRBV7-9

CDR3nt: TGCGCCAGCAGCGAAGGGACTAGCGGACTACGCACAGATACGCAGTATTTT
CDR3aa: CASSEGTSGLRTDTQYF
d_gene: TRBD2
abundance: -
j_gene: TRBJ2-3
v_gene: TRBV5-1

CDR3nt: TGTGCCAGCAGAGATGGGGCAGATACGCAGTATTTT
CDR3aa: CASRDGADTQYF
d_gene: -
abundance: -
j_gene: TRBJ2-3
v_gene: TRBV7-3

CDR3nt: TGCAGCGTTGCGGGGGACACACGTATCTACGAGCAGTACTTC
CDR3aa: CSVAGDTRIYEQYF
d_gene: -
abundance: -
j_gene: TRBJ2-7
v_gene: TRBV29-1

CDR3nt: TGTGCCAGCAGCCAAGCCTCGGGGCGAGACGAGCAGTACTTC
CDR3aa: CASSQASGRDEQYF
d_gene: -
abundance: few
j_gene: TRBJ2-7
v_gene: TRBV14

CDR3nt: TGTGCCAGCAGTGAATCCAGGACAGGGCAGTACTTC
CDR3aa: CASSESRTGQYF
d_gene: TRBD1
abundance: few
j_gene: TRBJ2-7
v_gene: TRBV25-1

CDR3nt: TGTGCCAGCAGTTTAGTGATCACCTCCAACGAGCAGTACTTC
CDR3aa: CASSLVITSNEQYF
d_gene: -
abundance: -
j_gene: TRBJ2-7
v_gene: TRBV28

CDR3nt: TGTGCCAGCAGTTTAAGGACCCGGGGTGGCTACACCTTC
CDR3aa: CASSLRTRGGYTF
d_gene: -
abundance: many
j_gene: TRBJ1-2
v_gene: TRBV12-3/TRBV12-4

CDR3nt: TGTGCCAGTGGCCCGCAGCCCTACGAGCAGTACTTC
CDR3aa: CASGPQPYEQYF
d_gene: -
abundance: -
j_gene: TRBJ2-7
v_gene: TRBV2

CDR3nt: TGTGCCAGCAGCTTCTACAGGGGGTCGGAGACCCAGTACTTC
CDR3aa: CASSFYRGSETQYF
d_gene: TRBD1
abundance: -
j_gene: TRBJ2-5
v_gene: TRBV7-8

CDR3nt: TGCGCCAGCAGCCGCAAGACAGAGAACACTGAAGCTTTCTTT
CDR3aa: CASSRKTENTEAFF
d_gene: -
abundance: few
j_gene: TRBJ1-1
v_gene: TRBV4-1

CDR3nt: TGTGCCAGCAGCAAGGGGGGGCTAGCGGGAGCAGAGACCCAGTACTTC
CDR3aa: CASSKGGLAGAETQYF
d_gene: TRBD2
abundance: few
j_gene: TRBJ2-5
v_gene: TRBV7-6

CDR3nt: TGCGCCAACAGCTTGAGGACTTTCGACACCGGGGAGCTGTTTTTT
CDR3aa: CANSLRTFDTGELFF
d_gene: -
abundance: -
j_gene: TRBJ2-2
v_gene: TRBV5-1

CDR3nt: TGTGCCAGCAGCTCCTACCAAGGGCCAGGGGAATCCTACGAGCAGTACTTC
CDR3aa: CASSSYQGPGESYEQYF
d_gene: -
abundance: -
j_gene: TRBJ2-7
v_gene: TRBV7-6

CDR3nt: TGTGCCATCAGTGAACAGGTATTTCTCACCTACGAGCAGTACTTC
CDR3aa: CAISEQVFLTYEQYF
d_gene: -
abundance: -
j_gene: TRBJ2-7
v_gene: TRBV10-3

CDR3nt: TGTGCCAGCAGCTTATGGACTAGCGTCAACAATGAGCAGTTCTTC
CDR3aa: CASSLWTSVNNEQFF
d_gene: TRBD2
abundance: -
j_gene: TRBJ2-1
v_gene: TRBV7-8

CDR3nt: TGTGCCATCAGTGAGTCGACTAGCGGGGGGGCCAGGGATGAGCAGTTCTTC
CDR3aa: CAISESTSGGARDEQFF
d_gene: TRBD2
abundance: -
j_gene: TRBJ2-1
v_gene: TRBV10-3

CDR3nt: TGTGCCAGCAGTTACGCGCGGGTAGATACGCAGTATTTT
CDR3aa: CASSYARVDTQYF
d_gene: -
abundance: -
j_gene: TRBJ2-3
v_gene: TRBV6-5

CDR3nt: TGCGCCAGCAGCCAAGATACGGGCGGGATGTATTCCGATACGCAGTATTTT
CDR3aa: CASSQDTGGMYSDTQYF
d_gene: -
abundance: -
j_gene: TRBJ2-3
v_gene: TRBV4-1

CDR3nt: TGTGCCAGCAGTCCCTGGTTGGGCTACGAGTATGGCTACACCTTC
CDR3aa: CASSPWLGYEYGYTF
d_gene: -
abundance: few
j_gene: TRBJ1-2
v_gene: TRBV25-1

CDR3nt: TGCAGTGCTAGACCTAGCGGGGGCACAGATACGCAGTATTTT
CDR3aa: CSARPSGGTDTQYF
d_gene: TRBD2
abundance: -
j_gene: TRBJ2-3
v_gene: TRBV20-1

CDR3nt: TGCAGCGCAGAGGGACAGGGGGCTGACTACAATGAGCAGTTCTTC
CDR3aa: CSAEGQGADYNEQFF
d_gene: TRBD1
abundance: few
j_gene: TRBJ2-1
v_gene: TRBV29-1

CDR3nt: TGCAGCGTGACCGCAGGACAGGCTCACGGTGAAGCTTTCTTT
CDR3aa: CSVTAGQAHGEAFF
d_gene: TRBD1
abundance: -
j_gene: TRBJ1-1
v_gene: TRBV29-1

CDR3nt: TGTGCCAGCAGCCTAGACCTGGGACTAGCTGGCGAGCAGTTCTTC
CDR3aa: CASSLDLGLAGEQFF
d_gene: TRBD2
abundance: few
j_gene: TRBJ2-1
v_gene: TRBV7-9

CDR3nt: TGCGCCAGCAGCCGCAGGGGACAGAGCTCCTACGAGCAGTACTTC
CDR3aa: CASSRRGQSSYEQYF
d_gene: TRBD1
abundance: -
j_gene: TRBJ2-7
v_gene: TRBV5-1

CDR3nt: TGTGCCAGCAGCCTTCATCCCGATCCAGATACGCAGTATTTT
CDR3aa: CASSLHPDPDTQYF
d_gene: -
abundance: -
j_gene: TRBJ2-3
v_gene: TRBV28

CDR3nt: TGTGCCAGCAGCGTAGTAGCTACAGATACGCAGTATTTT
CDR3aa: CASSVVATDTQYF
d_gene: -
abundance: -
j_gene: TRBJ2-3
v_gene: TRBV9

CDR3nt: TGTGCCAGCAGTACCCGCAGGAACACTGAAGCTTTCTTT
CDR3aa: CASSTRRNTEAFF
d_gene: -
abundance: -
j_gene: TRBJ1-1
v_gene: TRBV12-3/TRBV12-4

CDR3nt: TGCAGCGTTGGCGCGGGACAGGGGGCAAGAACCGGGGAGCTGTTTTTT
CDR3aa: CSVGAGQGARTGELFF
d_gene: TRBD1
abundance: -
j_gene: TRBJ2-2
v_gene: TRBV29-1

CDR3nt: TGTGCCAGCAGCGACGGGGACAGGGAAACCGAGCAGTACTTC
CDR3aa: CASSDGDRETEQYF
d_gene: TRBD1
abundance: few
j_gene: TRBJ2-7
v_gene: TRBV7-9

CDR3nt: TGTGCCAGCAGCTTAGGGTCTACACGACGGACCTACAATGAGCAGTTCTTC
CDR3aa: CASSLGSTRRTYNEQFF
d_gene: -
abundance: few
j_gene: TRBJ2-1
v_gene: TRBV7-2

CDR3nt: TGTGCCAGCAGTCTGGTGGGGGCGGAGGGCTACACCTTC
CDR3aa: CASSLVGAEGYTF
d_gene: -
abundance: -
j_gene: TRBJ1-2
v_gene: TRBV28

CDR3nt: TGCAGCGGTGAGCGATTTTCCGGGGCGCAAGAGACCCAGTACTTC
CDR3aa: CSGERFSGAQETQYF
d_gene: -
abundance: many
j_gene: TRBJ2-5
v_gene: TRBV29-1

CDR3nt: TGTGCCAGCAGCGTAGCGTCGAGTCGAAGCACAGATACGCAGTATTTT
CDR3aa: CASSVASSRSTDTQYF
d_gene: -
abundance: -
j_gene: TRBJ2-3
v_gene: TRBV9